This record covers a single TCR beta chain. One end of the junction is discordant with germline, which a read error may explain. The CDR3 spans 15 residues. Germline lookup yields CDR1 SGHDN and CDR2 FVKESK. This entry is derived from a study of blood T cells in healthy people across ages. Alongside a J-beta primer mix, a sample-barcoded 5' primer served in a second PCR lasting about 7 to 11 cycles. TCRdb re-analysed the 5' RACE reads in MiXCR, keeping a single row per CDR3 protein. The sample has about 1.6 million distinct CDR3 sequences, about 31% seen once. Sequencing used blood. This TCR came from a woman aged 25 to 39 in good health. This chain joins TRBV14 and TRBJ2-5; 9 bases are shared with TRBD1. CDR3 protein: CASSHLTGGQGTQYF. DNA for the CDR3: TGTGCCAGCAGCCACCTAACAGGGGGCCAAGGGACCCAGTACTTC.